The following is a TCR beta chain sequence with its context. This clone was found once. Its antigen specificity is not known. No much larger clone exists at a distance of one base, and base qualities are not known. The data originate from a study of control samples from healthy donors and cancer patients (dated by TCRdb to 2018 to 2021). Library preparation used the immunoSEQ multiplex PCR assay. TCRdb stores this immuneACCESS table with in-frame sequences only. Part of the clones is absent; in the studies checked, under half of the shortfall reflects unresolved V genes, and no reason is known for the rest. For this sample the table gives 120,000 or so clones, of which around 87% were detected only once. The top ten clones comprise over 2.5% of the sample. The clonotype was recovered from a man in his sixties in good health. Specimen: blood.

The nucleotide sequence reads TGTGCCAGCAGCTTAGGTCTTGGGCTGTTTTTT. Its protein reads: CASSLGLGLFF. The receptor chain draws on TRBV7-2 and TRBJ2-2; the D gene lacks a confident call. In the germline V gene, CDR1 corresponds to SGHTA and CDR2 to FQGNSA. Relative to germline, V is 1 base shorter and J is 13 bases shorter, with 7 bases between their ends. Its CDR3 holds 11 amino acids, cysteine through phenylalanine. The entry retains the CDR3 DNA only, 33 bases that are in frame from base 1.